This TCR beta chain was captured by sequencing in a study of shared clonotypes between healthy human individuals. General study points: Few donors limited the genetic and exposure-history diversity represented.

Assay used: immunoSEQ multiplex PCR; TCRdb lists only in-frame clones, some missing. The data contain about 1.5 million clones, about 96% of them singletons. To note about this clone: The antigen is undetermined. This CDR3 is also generated by other DNA sequences in the sample.

The sequenced material came from naive CD4+ T cells sorted from blood. As to subset: CD45RA+ positively selected. This clonotype originated in a young man in good health.

The CDR3 DNA sequence: TGTGCCAGCAGCCAAGGACTCAATCAGCCCCAGCATTTT. Its translation: CASSQGLNQPQHF. This chain links TRBV14 with TRBJ1-5; no clear D. Deletions cut 1 base from V and 3 bases from J, with 4 bases between. CDR3 length: 13 amino acids. Germline values: CDR1 SGHDN, CDR2 FVKESK.